This T cell receptor beta chain was profiled in a study of cytotoxic CD8 clonotypes in ibrutinib-treated CLL. Study as a whole: Samples yielded averages of 200,000 to 300,000 productive templates and more than 90,000 productive rearrangements.

The CDR3 contains 15 residues. CDR1 and CDR2 (germline): SEHNR, FQNEAQ (reference sequence). Trimming left V 2 bases short and J 5 bases short, with 15 bases between. Study results and caveats: A rise in clonality was seen at ibrutinib response, and a fall back toward baseline was seen at progression. Baseline clonality was higher than in age-matched healthy donors and moved in step with circulating CD8+ T-cell counts.

Remarks on this clone: The antigen remains undetermined.

TCRdb's table, derived via immunoSEQ multiplex PCR, lists solely in-frame clones and lacks some. Here the sample spans about 160,000 clones, more than 65% being singletons. The gene calls are TRBV7-9 and TRBJ1-2; D gene ambiguous. The source material was PBMCs, sampled after 12 months of ibrutinib treatment. The TCR sequence derives from a human donor with chronic lymphocytic leukemia. CDR3 nucleotides: TGTGCCAGCAGCTTACGGGCAGCCGAACATTATGGCTACACCTTC. Translation gives CASSLRAAEHYGYTF.